One sample yielded the 6 T cell receptor beta chains listed below, sequenced in a study of T cells in Graves' hyperthyroidism and ophthalmopathy. TCR beta CDR3 sequences were amplified from RNA transcripts. The HTBI primer set drove a first-round RT-PCR of the TCR CDR3. TCRdb re-called the multiplex PCR reads through MiXCR, storing one row per CDR3 protein. This table has hundreds of thousands of distinct CDR3 sequences, roughly 15% appearing once. What was sequenced was blood. The receptors were sampled from a young man with Graves' ophthalmopathy.

This clonotype has ten or more counts. This chain connects TRBV11-2 to TRBJ1-3; 7 bases agree with TRBD1. Germline V gene sequence: CDR1 SGHAT, CDR2 FQNNGV. The CDR3 contains 16 residues. V was pared by 5 bases and J by 0 bases, with 7 bases of the junction left unmatched. Written as DNA, the CDR3 is TGTGCCAGCAGCCGTACAGGGGTTGGCTCTGGAAACACCATATATTTT. Translating gives CASSRTGVGSGNTIYF.

This clonotype was found a few times. The gene calls are TRBV2 and TRBJ2-1; D may be TRBD1 (6 bases). V was shortened by 11 bases and J by 1 base, with 12 bases between the two germline ends. The CDR3 totals 13 residues. The germline V gene has CDR1 SNHLY and CDR2 FYNNEI. The CDR3 DNA reads TGTGCCGGGTTTGGACAGTCCTACAATGAGCAGTTCTTC. This sequence encodes CAGFGQSYNEQFF.

In its sample, this clonotype was seen many times. This chain uses TRBV5-8 with TRBJ1-1; TRBD1 is a possible D gene (5 bases). Germline CDR1 is SGHTS and CDR2 is YDEGEE. V lost 5 bases to trimming and J lost 1 base, with 12 bases between them. There are 14 residues in the CDR3. CDR3 in amino acids: CASSLVGANTEAFF. The CDR3 nucleotides read TGTGCCAGCAGTTTAGTTGGGGCGAACACTGAAGCTTTCTTT.

This clonotype was observed many times. V and J are TRBV5-1 and TRBJ2-3, with 11 bases matching TRBD2. Germline V gene lookup returns CDR1 SGHRS and CDR2 YFSETQ. This CDR3 is built from 18 residues. V shed 6 bases, J shed 4 bases, and the junction held 16 bases outside the gene matches. The CDR3 spells CASMGSTSGRSGADTQYF. The CDR3 nucleotides read TGCGCCAGCATGGGCTCCACTAGCGGGAGATCCGGTGCAGATACGCAGTATTTT.

Concerning this clonotype itself: Just one base apart from a much larger clone, this may be a read error. The chain is built from TRBV2 and TRBJ2-7; D is perhaps TRBD2 (5 bases). Germline V CDR1 and CDR2: SNHLY, FYNNEI. This CDR3 has 16 residues. In DNA, the CDR3 is TGTGCCAGCAGTGAAGCGCCCCGGAGACGGGGTCCCGAGCAGTGCTTC. Protein sequence: CASSEAPRRRGPEQCF.

This clonotype was found many times. CDR3 in amino acids: CASSQWQGKRETQYF. CDR3 coding DNA: TGTGCCAGCAGCCAATGGCAGGGGAAGCGAGAGACCCAGTACTTC. The chain uses TRBV3-1 and TRBJ2-5, with D tentatively TRBD1 (6 bases). Trimming shortened V by 2 bases and J by 4 bases, and 14 bases separated the two germline ends. The CDR3 has 15 residues. The germline V gene has CDR1 LGHDT and CDR2 YNNKEL (reference sequence).